One sample yielded the 11 T cell receptor beta chains listed below, sequenced in a study of T cell responses to AZD1222 COVID-19 vaccine. Method: immunoSEQ multiplex PCR; TCRdb's copy keeps in-frame clones and lacks some. The data hold 100,000 to 150,000 clones, with roughly 92% observed a single time. The specimen comprised peripheral blood, sampled 28 days after the second AZD1222 dose. These receptors were obtained from an adult who received the AZD1222 COVID-19 vaccine.

The chain carries TRBV19 and TRBJ2-1; 11 positions match TRBD1. This CDR3 region has 14 residues. Germline V gives CDR1 LNHDA, CDR2 SQIVND (reference sequence). Losses at the gene ends were 7 bases for V and 3 bases for J; bases not matched to a gene: 2. Written as DNA, the CDR3 is TGTGCCAGTACCGGGACAGGGGGCTACAATGAGCAGTTCTTC. Its protein is CASTGTGGYNEQFF.

The chain recombines TRBV9 with TRBJ2-2; D is uncertain. Germline V gene data show CDR1 as SGDLS and CDR2 as YYNGEE. V lost 2 bases to trimming and J lost 5 bases, with 7 bases between them. This CDR3 contains 13 residues. CDR3 sequence (DNA): TGTGCCAGCAGCGTGTCGGGTACCGGGGAGCTGTTTTTT. Its protein product is CASSVSGTGELFF.

This chain joins TRBV5-8 and TRBJ2-1, with unresolved D. In germline, CDR1 is SGHTS, CDR2 YDEGEE. Trimming left V 6 bases short and J 6 bases short, with 4 bases between. CDR3 length equals 10 residues. The CDR3 region is CASTLNEQFF. The CDR3 bases are TGTGCCAGCACCCTCAATGAGCAGTTCTTC.

The rearrangement uses TRBV27 and TRBJ1-1, with D perhaps matching TRBD1 (6 bases). Trimming removed 5 bases at V and 11 bases at J, with 18 bases between. The germline CDR1 and CDR2 sequences are MNHEY and SMNVEV (reference sequence). The CDR3 totals 13 residues. The CDR3 loop is CASSKGEGRGAFF. The DNA for the CDR3 is TGTGCCAGCAGTAAGGGGGAGGGTCGGGGGGCTTTCTTT.

V usage is TRBV11-3 and J usage is TRBJ2-7, with D possibly being TRBD1 (6 bases). This CDR3 is 15 amino acids long. Per the germline V gene, CDR1 is SGHNT and CDR2 is YENEEA. Trimming removed 2 bases from V and 2 bases from J, with 13 bases in between. The CDR3 protein is CASSLSGGPTYEQYF. The CDR3, as DNA: TGTGCCAGCAGCTTAAGTGGGGGCCCTACCTACGAGCAGTACTTC.

The chain is built from TRBV7-2 and TRBJ1-2; 11 bases map to TRBD1. The CDR3 length is 15 residues. Looked up from germline, CDR1 is SGHTA and CDR2 is FQGNSA. Unmatched junction bases numbered 5, after V lost 4 bases and J lost 4 bases. The CDR3 DNA reads TGTGCCAGCAGCTGGAGGACAGGGGGCCTCTATGGCTACACCTTC. Translation gives CASSWRTGGLYGYTF.

The chain has TRBV6-4 and TRBJ1-1; the D gene is possibly TRBD1 (5 bases). This CDR3 has 13 residues. V lost 2 bases and J lost 4, with 8 bases in between. Germline loops: CDR1 MRHNA, CDR2 SNTAGT. For the CDR3, the DNA is TGTGCCAGCAGTGACGGGGGTAGCACTGAAGCTTTCTTT. Encoded protein: CASSDGGSTEAFF.

The chain has TRBV7-2 and TRBJ2-1, with 9 bases that match TRBD2. This CDR3 has 15 residues. Germline V gene data show CDR1 as SGHTA and CDR2 as FQGNSA. The J segment lost 7 bases and the V segment lost 5 bases, leaving 9 bases of the junction unmatched. CDR3: CASSLRGGGVNEQFF. Written as DNA, the CDR3 is TGTGCCAGCAGCCTCCGCGGGGGGGGCGTAAATGAGCAGTTCTTC.

The J gene is TRBJ2-1, the V gene TRBV27, with D maybe TRBD2 (5 bases). Germline V gene data show CDR1 as MNHEY and CDR2 as SMNVEV (reference sequence). With 5 bases removed from V and 2 bases from J, the gap between germline ends came to 13 bases. CDR3 length equals 15 residues. CDR3 sequence reads: CASSVLVFPYNEQFF. The CDR3, as DNA: TGTGCCAGCAGTGTACTAGTTTTCCCCTACAATGAGCAGTTCTTC.

This chain joins TRBV5-6 and TRBJ1-6; D remains unclear. The V end lost 0 bases, the J end lost 9 bases, and 7 bases lay between the germline ends. This CDR3 has 13 amino acids. Germline V gives CDR1 SGHDT, CDR2 YYEEEE. CDR3 in amino acids: CASSLVVGSPLHF. The CDR3 DNA follows: TGTGCCAGCAGCTTGGTAGTCGGTTCACCCCTCCACTTT.

In DNA, the CDR3 is TGTGCCACCAGCAGGACGGGGAGTATGTCACCCCTCCACTTT. The encoded protein is CATSRTGSMSPLHF. The genes are TRBV15 and TRBJ1-6; no firm D call. Trimming removed 3 bases at V and 10 bases at J, with 13 bases between. The CDR3 has 14 residues. Germline CDR1 is LNHNV and CDR2 is YYDKDF (reference sequence).